This T cell receptor (beta chain) is drawn from a study of blood T cell repertoires in COVID-19. The wider study: Some COVID-19 samples were acute and others convalescent; all came from the United States, Italy and Spain. T cells, B-cell-depleted T cells, or PBMCs supplied cDNA or gDNA.

CDR1 SGHDN and CDR2 FVKESK come from the germline V gene. The ends were cut back, 1 base at V and 0 bases at J, with 6 bases in the middle. The CDR3 is made up of 14 amino acids. The method was immunoSEQ multiplex PCR; TCRdb's version includes in-frame clones alone and lacks a portion of them. The sample lists about 50,000 clones; under 85% were seen once. Input material: peripheral blood. This chain joins TRBV14 and TRBJ2-5; maybe TRBD1 (6 bases). The sequence was collected from a man aged 35-49 years with acute or convalescent COVID-19. In nucleotides, the CDR3 is TGTGCCAGCAGCCAAGGACAGGACCAAGAGACCCAGTACTTC. Protein sequence: CASSQGQDQETQYF.